This T cell receptor (beta chain) was identified in a study of cytomegalovirus exposure and HLA in healthy donors (dated by TCRdb to 2016 to 2017). For the study in its entirety: In an earlier analysis of under 600 of the donors, under 300 Gb of sequence data and 100 million or so unique TCR beta sequences from about 179 million T cells were reported. An early release that covered several hundred HLA-typed donors contained around 330 gigabases of sequencing data and 80 million or so unique TCR sequences. Of the 350 to 450 genotyped donors, roughly 85% fell in the genetic ancestry cluster associated with self-reported Caucasian donors. The aim of the study was to test whether cataloging public T cell receptors could identify signatures of past pathogen exposure. The study used immunosequencing to profile the T cell repertoires of some 600 subjects and linked those repertoires to cytomegalovirus serostatus. In addition to the first cohort of several hundred subjects, a separate validation cohort of approximately 130 different subjects was used. High-throughput TCR immunosequencing, statistical association of individual TCRs with disease status, and machine learning were combined to predict cytomegalovirus infection status. To study patterns of TCR occurrence, a later analysis re-analyzed previously published TCR beta repertoires from 666 donors and added high-resolution HLA genotyping. In the later analysis, no new phenotypic data were used to find candidate immune exposures; instead, reliance was placed on TCR beta sequences and their occurrence across donors. An earlier analysis of roughly 600 of the donors used high-throughput TCR beta sequencing to judge whether each TCR beta V gene segment behaved as functional or pseudogenic. Donor age, sex, ethnicity and CMV serostatus were collected together with the repertoire data. A later genetic analysis took genome-wide SNP genotypes for about 55% of the roughly 700 donors and used that subset as a discovery cohort. All discovery cohort repertoires had been generated on a single sequencing platform. HLA typing covered class I and class II loci at four-digit resolution. Typing coverage differed by locus: A, B, C, DRB1 and DQB1 were typed in roughly 620-640 donors, DQA1 in about 500, DPA1 in approximately 600, and DPB1 in 450 to 490. Four to six DR-DQ haplotypes were handled as single units for association and clustering, since linkage in the cohort was strong. Among roughly 400 genotyped donors of the cohort, an average of about 240,000 unique TCR beta nucleotide sequences was sequenced per donor, of which about 18% were non-productive. The paper's findings and limits, for the study overall: A group of highly shared sequence variants was considered likely to be a technical artifact of the sequencing pipeline. The study listed 164 TCR beta chains as associated with cytomegalovirus. Strong co-occurrence of HLA alleles, especially DR and DQ, made assigning TCR associations to individual alleles difficult. An association between a missense DCLRE1C variant and V-gene and J-gene trimming of TCR beta chains was found in a later genetic analysis and replicated in an independent cohort. In a later analysis, TCR association rates were found to vary across HLA loci, with the most associated TCRs seen for DRB1 alleles and the fewest for HLA-C alleles. The 87-base-pair reads could not distinguish some IMGT-functional V segments, including TRBV6-2 and TRBV6-3, so those segments were excluded. A further reported finding was that TCR beta sequences accurately predicted the HLA-A and HLA-B alleles for most subjects in the first cohort. The classifier was reported to diagnose cytomegalovirus status with high specificity and sensitivity in both the original and validation cohorts. Three of the identified cytomegalovirus-associated TCR beta chains were confirmed in vitro to be specific for cytomegalovirus antigens. According to a later analysis, most CMV-associated TCR beta chains appeared to be HLA-restricted, and the HLA associations seemed to be driven largely by CMV exposure. In this cohort, only TCR beta chains were sequenced, and detectable features were limited by the absence of alpha or paired-chain data. In a later analysis, HLA-associated TCR beta chains were found to be more clonally expanded and to have lower generation probabilities than equally common non-associated chains. Because HLA typing was missing for some donors at each locus, association tests included only the typed subset. Specific HLA alleles were associated with over 15,000 TCR beta sequences at a false discovery rate of 0.05 in a later analysis. Broadly in line with IMGT annotations, most TCR beta V segments showed up in productive rearrangements about 90% or about 30% of the time in an earlier analysis of 587 of the donors. CMV serostatus was the only immune exposure information available for the cohort. Compared with the approximately 700-donor mean, donors in an Asian-associated ancestry cluster had fewer N-insertions in productive TCRs, according to a later genetic analysis. The authors suggested that the approach could potentially be extended to other disease states and immunological phenotypes. Most TCR sequences were seen in very few donors, while some public TCRs were found in many individuals. Seventeen rarely observed V segments, including chromosome 9 orphons, were excluded from the earlier analysis of a few hundred of the donors because counts were too low. Roughly uniform sequencing depth across donors was assumed in presence/absence analyses, although this assumption may not hold. Correlated functional status among segregating V segments might be attributable to linkage disequilibrium, but an unknown experimental factor could not be ruled out. Several of the top co-occurrence clusters appeared to be linked to parvovirus B19, influenza, CMV and Epstein-Barr virus, according to a later analysis.

The cohort consisted of 650 to 850 healthy bone marrow donors. All cohort members were sampled while nominally healthy, although unrecorded immune exposures were likely present. The donor was CMV seropositive and belonged to the group of more than 250 seropositive cohort members. A peripheral blood sample was provided by each donor, and peripheral blood mononuclear cells were used for TCR beta sequencing. The Qiagen DNeasy Blood Extraction Kit was used to extract genomic DNA from the blood cell samples. The library was produced with the immunoSEQ multiplex PCR assay. For the multiplex PCR, a mixture combining 60 forward primers for TCR Vbeta segments and 13 reverse primers for TCR Jbeta segments was used. The CDR3 region of rearranged TCR beta genes was amplified from genomic DNA by a multiplex PCR assay. Amplified TCR beta libraries were sequenced as 87-base-pair reads on the Illumina HiSeq System. The paper's data handling went like this. A later analysis counted tens of millions of unique TCR beta chains across the 700 or so repertoires, and some 11 million of these chains were shared by at least two donors. A nearest-neighbor algorithm error-corrected the raw reads and collapsed the reads into unique sequences, merging closely related sequences to remove PCR and sequencing errors. To assign V, D and J gene segments, CDR3 sequences were aligned to IMGT reference sequences. For a sequence to be retained, a match of at least six nucleotides to both a V gene segment and a J gene segment was required. A rearrangement counted as productive if the CDR3 had no stop codons and remained in frame with V and J, and every other rearrangement counted as non-productive. CDR3 was defined by IMGT convention, running from the second conserved V-encoded cysteine to the conserved J-encoded phenylalanine. Sequences without an unambiguous match to a single V gene segment were excluded from the earlier analysis of over 500 of the donors. In an earlier analysis of roughly 500 of the donors, V segments were called functional above 56.7% productive rearrangements and were called segregating when the between-donor standard deviation exceeded 5%. A statistical classification framework was built for diagnosing cytomegalovirus status from the catalog of TCR beta chain sequences. In a later analysis, V and J genes were assigned by comparing TCR nucleotide sequences against IMGT/GENE-DB human TR gene sequences. A later analysis assigned CDR3 sequences and most-parsimonious VDJ recombination scenarios with the TCRdist pipeline. In a later analysis, every TCR beta chain was defined by the combination of its CDR3 amino acid sequence and its V-gene family, and reads without a unique V-gene family were dropped. To address suspected cross-contamination and a sequencing artifact, a later analysis removed around 600 highly shared, low-generation-probability nucleotide sequences. In a later analysis, a clonal expansion index was calculated for each public chain from normalized within-repertoire ranks of inferred template counts. A later analysis computed generation probabilities with a VDJ recombination model fitted to out-of-frame rearrangements, and checked the results against IGoR. A later analysis scored TCR-TCR, TCR-HLA and TCR-CMV co-occurrence with hypergeometric tests, applying a repertoire-size bias correction to TCR pairs. To estimate false discovery rates, a later analysis permuted the HLA or CMV assignments 20 times. In a later analysis, co-occurring TCRs were grouped with DBSCAN, and TCRdist sequence similarity was added when clustering was performed within HLA-allele-positive subsets. Co-occurrence clustering excluded repertoires with fewer than 30,000 or more than 120,000 public chains, plus five with anomalous nucleotide sharing. The source is immuneACCESS, and TCRdb retained only in-frame sequences with V and J called. Part of the clones is not carried over; for the studies checked, unresolved V genes explain less than half of this, and the remainder is unexplained. The V and J calls and the clone size are those of that table, but D and trimming were determined from the DNA. The table for this sample lists some 200,000 clones; around 64% of them were counted only once. The ten most abundant clones make up roughly 2.5% of the sample.

This clone was recorded only once. It has no known antigen specificity. No per-base quality is available; no much larger clone lies one base away. At the junction V is shortened by 1 base and J by 5 bases, with 17 bases in between. The germline V gene (reference sequence) gives CDR1 as LNHDA and CDR2 as SQIVND. The cysteine opens and the phenylalanine closes a CDR3 of 16 amino acids. Only CDR3 DNA remains: 48 bases, in frame from the first base. Recombination joined TRBV19 with TRBJ1-2; the D gene lacks a confident call. The sample taken for sequencing was PBMCs. This TCR was recovered from a man in his forties or fifties in good health and CMV-seropositive. The encoded CDR3 is CASSIAVLPGMYGYTF. The nucleotides read TGTGCCAGTAGTATAGCCGTGCTACCGGGAATGTATGGCTACACCTTC.